This entry is about one T cell receptor (beta chain). Its antigen is not yet known. Per-base quality was not reported, and no clone a single base away is much larger than it. The germline V gene yields KGHSH for CDR1 and LQKENI for CDR2. V lost 4 bases and J lost 1 base; the stretch between them is 10 bases long. The CDR3 starts with the cysteine, ends with the phenylalanine, and has 14 residues. Only the CDR3 DNA is retained, 42 bases long and in frame from the first base. TCRbeta CDR3 regions were amplified from genomic DNA using the immunoSEQ Assay, a bias-controlled multiplex PCR. In the original analysis: The number of nucleated cells in each sample was estimated from the amplification of reference gene primers within the assay. To quantify the absolute abundance of each unique TCRbeta CDR3 rearrangement, sequence reads were collapsed and filtered. Productive Simpson clonality was computed per sample as the square root of Simpson's diversity index over productive rearrangements. This is the immuneACCESS table as TCRdb keeps it, with only in-frame sequences that have V and J called. A part of the clones is gone; compared with another copy, unresolved V genes explain less than half, and the rest is unexplained. V, J and clone size are those of that table, while D and trimming were read from the DNA. The sample data list about 120,000 clones, and just over 85% of these were observed just once. The top ten clones comprise about 4.7% of the sample.

The sample is drawn from a study of blood T cell repertoires in COVID-19 (dated by TCRdb to the early 2020s). Some background on the complete study: Collaborator samples came from the United States, Italy and Spain and covered acute and convalescent phases of COVID-19. The prospective study material was composed of cDNA or gDNA derived from T cells, B-cell-depleted T cells, or PBMCs. Deeply sampled blood TCRbeta repertoires from subjects exposed to, actively infected with, or recovered from COVID-19 were included in the dataset. A freely available public database, intended as a resource for researchers studying the immune response to SARS-CoV-2, is where the repertoires were released. Samples were obtained from the ongoing ImmuneRACE study (first 160 participants) and from 1,000 to 1,500 subjects provided by 6 global collaborators. Sample metadata almost always included a de-identified subject ID, COVID-19 status, age in years and sex. Where HLA class I and class II types were available, the types were taken from metadata supplied by the sample provider, not from assay-based typing. Paper-wide results and their limitations: Clinical and demographic metadata were provided uncurated, with the amount varying by source and participant.

Collaborating institutions collected whole blood in K2EDTA tubes following their own protocols. Collaborator samples were shipped for TCRbeta analysis as frozen whole blood, isolated PBMCs, or DNA extracted from either sample type. This receptor was identified in a man aged 35-49 years with acute or convalescent COVID-19. Sequenced input: peripheral blood. Here the chain combines TRBV18 and TRBJ1-2, with the D gene uncertain. CDR3 reads: CASSLLSVNYGYTF. The DNA sequence is TGTGCCAGCTCACTCTTGTCAGTTAACTATGGCTACACCTTC.